This TCR beta chain was captured by sequencing in a study of blood T cell repertoires in COVID-19. Turning to the study itself: The United States, Italy and Spain provided the acute and convalescent COVID-19 samples. T cells, B-cell-depleted T cells, or PBMCs supplied cDNA or gDNA.

As originally analysed: Amplification of reference gene primers provided the estimated nucleated cell counts. Clones were read by immunoSEQ multiplex PCR, and TCRdb kept only the in-frame ones, dropping some. The V and J calls and the clone size are those of that table, but D and trimming were determined from the DNA. Of a few hundred thousand clones in the sample, 89% are singletons; the top ten hold around 1.2%. With V trimmed by 4 bases and J by 2 bases, 12 bases remained unmatched. In germline, CDR1 is SGHAT, CDR2 FQNNGV. CDR3 length: 17 amino acids. The V and J genes are TRBV11-2 and TRBJ2-3, with 7 bases identical to TRBD2. This receptor was taken from a man aged 35 to 55 with acute or convalescent COVID-19. Source material: peripheral blood. The CDR3 here is CASSSPSASGDTDTQYF. The CDR3 DNA is TGTGCCAGCAGCTCCCCCTCGGCTAGCGGAGACACAGATACGCAGTATTTT.